The 15 T cell receptor beta chains given below trace back to one sample, sequenced in a study of T-cell reconstitution after alpha-beta-depleted transplantation in children. The authors prepared the TCRbeta library with unique molecular identifiers. TCRdb fed the PCR reads into MiXCR, producing one record per CDR3 protein. In the table there are some 240,000 distinct CDR3 sequences, 9% to 10% of which are singletons. The input for sequencing was PBMCs from the stem cell graft donor, taken from the stem cell graft. These receptors all stem from a human donor who donated a stem cell graft to a child with SCID.

This clonotype appeared many times. The gene calls are TRBV7-9 and TRBJ1-5, with a weak D call TRBD1 (5 bases). Per germline, CDR1 SEHNR and CDR2 FQNEAQ (reference sequence). Trimming took off 8 bases at V and 5 bases at J, with 16 bases between the two ends. This CDR3 spans 14 amino acids. CDR3 loop: CASESGGRDQPQHF. The CDR3 DNA is TGTGCCAGCGAGTCGGGGGGTAGGGATCAGCCCCAGCATTTT.

On this clonotype itself: A much larger clone differs from this one at a single base, so this may be a read error. This chain links TRBV5-5 with TRBJ1-2; D ambiguous. The germline V gene encodes CDR1 SGHKS and CDR2 YYEKEE (reference sequence). Trimming stripped 0 bases from V and 5 bases from J, with 11 bases between. The CDR3 is made up of 14 amino acids. In DNA form, the CDR3 reads TGTGCCAGCAGCTTGGACCGGACGGAATATGGCTACACCTTC. Translation: CASSLDRTEYGYTF.

Ten or more counts support this clonotype. The chain joins TRBV5-1 to TRBJ2-1; TRBD2 aligns across 10 bases. The germline V gene has CDR1 SGHRS and CDR2 YFSETQ. V trimming: 0 bases; J trimming: 10 bases; junction bases outside the gene matches: 19. The CDR3 has 19 amino acids. The CDR3 DNA follows: TGCGCCAGCAGCTTGGGGCCGATTATTAGCGGGGGGAAACTCCGGGAGCAGTTCTTC. Amino acid sequence: CASSLGPIISGGKLREQFF.

Many counts were recorded for this clonotype. The chain employs TRBV7-2 and TRBJ2-7; 8 nucleotides agree with TRBD1. The CDR3 consists of 15 residues. The germline V gene encodes CDR1 SGHTA and CDR2 FQGNSA. The V segment lost 2 bases and the J segment 4 bases; nucleotides outside the gene matches: 7. CDR3 sequence (DNA): TGTGCCAGCAGCTTAAGGGGGACAGGACTGTACGAGCAGTACTTC. It is translated as CASSLRGTGLYEQYF.

This clonotype showed up many times. This rearrangement joins TRBV5-1 to TRBJ2-3; TRBD1 aligns across 9 bases. Losses at the gene ends were 5 bases for V and 0 bases for J; bases not matched to a gene: 10. Germline V gene lookup returns CDR1 SGHRS and CDR2 YFSETQ. The CDR3 loop spans 17 amino acids. The CDR3, as DNA: TGCGCCAGCAGACGACCCTTTGGACAGGGGAGCACAGATACGCAGTATTTT. Protein product: CASRRPFGQGSTDTQYF.

This clonotype was picked up many times. This sequence joins TRBV20-1 and TRBJ1-2; a possible D gene is TRBD1 (6 bases). CDR1 DFQATT and CDR2 SNEGSKA come from the germline V gene (reference sequence). Trimming removed 3 bases from V and 2 bases from J, with 13 bases in between. CDR3 size: 14 residues. The CDR3: CSARVGGGNYGYTF. The CDR3 DNA sequence: TGCAGTGCTAGGGTTGGGGGGGGCAACTATGGCTACACCTTC.

The sample holds many counts of this clonotype. The V call is TRBV29-1, the J call TRBJ2-3, with D maybe TRBD1 (7 bases). CDR1 and CDR2 (germline): SQVTM, ANQGSEA. Trimming left V 1 base short and J 3 bases short, with 17 bases between. The CDR3 is 16 residues long. Here the CDR3 DNA reads TGCAGCGTTGAAGGGAGGGCAGGGGGAGAAACAGATACGCAGTATTTT. Protein: CSVEGRAGGETDTQYF.

The table lists this clonotype with many counts. The chain uses TRBV29-1 and TRBJ2-2; the D call may be TRBD1 or TRBD2 (5 bases each). This CDR3 has 13 residues. The germline V gene encodes CDR1 SQVTM and CDR2 ANQGSEA. The V and J ends lost 8 bases and 2 bases respectively, with 12 bases between them. The DNA of the CDR3 is TGCAGCCTCCGGGACCCCAACACCGGGGAGCTGTTTTTT. Translated, it gives CSLRDPNTGELFF.

This clonotype was found many times. The rearrangement joins TRBV7-7 to TRBJ2-5; TRBD2 might be the D (5 bases). Trimming removed 6 bases at V and 7 bases at J, with 18 bases between. The germline V gene encodes CDR1 SSHAT and CDR2 FNYEAQ (reference sequence). CDR3 length equals 14 residues. The CDR3 DNA follows: TGTGCCAGCAGTTCCACCGGGGAAGGAGGGACCCAGTACTTC. Translated, it gives CASSSTGEGGTQYF. The full variable domain, rest sourced from reference TRBV7-7 and TRBJ2-5, is GAGVSQSPRYKVTKRGQDVTLRCDPISSHATLYWYQQALGQGPEFLTYFNYEAQPDKSGLPSDRFSAERPEGSISTLTIQRTEQRDSAMYRCASSSTGEGGTQYFGPGTRLLVL.

In its sample, this clonotype was seen many times. V gene TRBV7-6 combines with J gene TRBJ2-3; no definite D call. V was cut by 5 bases and J by 2 bases, with 5 bases left in between. This CDR3 spans 12 amino acids. In germline, CDR1 is SGHVS, CDR2 FNYEAQ. CDR3 amino acids: CASSPATDTQYF. The CDR3 DNA reads TGTGCCAGCAGCCCAGCCACAGATACGCAGTATTTT.

This clonotype has at least ten counts. The chain employs TRBV15 and TRBJ2-2; 8 positions match TRBD1. The CDR3 length is 15 residues. CDR1 LNHNV and CDR2 YYDKDF come from the germline V gene (reference sequence). J gave up 5 bases and V 5 bases, and 7 bases lay outside the gene matches. The CDR3 region is CATSERTGWTGELFF. The CDR3 nucleotides are TGTGCCACCAGCGAACGGACAGGGTGGACCGGGGAGCTGTTTTTT.

This clonotype occurred many times. CDR3 nucleotides: TGTGCCAGCAGTGGGACTACCCAACGCGCACTGAAGGAACGAGATACGCAGTATTTT. As protein: CASSGTTQRALKERDTQYF. The chain has TRBV2 and TRBJ2-3, with a possible D match to TRBD2 (6 bases). The V gene lost 4 bases and the J gene lost 5 bases, with 28 bases spanning the gap. Germline CDR1 SNHLY, CDR2 FYNNEI. The CDR3 totals 19 residues. The variable domain in full, with the rest retrieved from reference TRBV2 and TRBJ2-3, is EPEVTQTPSHQVTQMGQEVILRCVPISNHLYFYWYRQILGQKVEFLVSFYNNEISEKSEIFDDQFSVERPDGSNFTLKIRSTKLEDSAMYFCASSGTTQRALKERDTQYFGPGTRLTVL.

This clonotype has ten or more counts. This rearrangement joins TRBV5-1 to TRBJ2-1; maybe TRBD2 (6 bases). CDR1 SGHRS and CDR2 YFSETQ come from the germline V gene. CDR3 length: 18 amino acids. Deletions cut 0 bases from V and 0 bases from J, with 16 bases between. The CDR3 is CASSLGGGSRSSYNEQFF. Here the CDR3 DNA reads TGCGCCAGCAGCTTGGGAGGAGGGTCCCGAAGCTCCTACAATGAGCAGTTCTTC.

This clonotype was observed at least ten times. Mismatch with germline at one junction end may stem from a read error. The chain couples TRBV10-2 to TRBJ2-7; D ambiguous. The germline V gene has CDR1 WSHSY and CDR2 SAAADI. The CDR3 has 14 residues. The CDR3 is CASSEWSPSHEQYF. CDR3 bases: TGCGCCAGCAGTGAGTGGAGTCCCTCCCACGAGCAGTACTTC.

About this clonotype: The CDR3 carries no conserved terminal phenylalanine or tryptophan, so it likely arises from a read error. The DNA is left out, because the CDR3 cannot be placed on it with certainty; the CDR3 is given as TCRdb lists it. The V call is TRBV21-1, the J call TRBJ2-1; the table's D call of TRBD2 was not tested on the DNA. TRBV21-1 is designated a pseudogene. The CDR3 is 18 residues long, counting both termini. CDR3 sequence reads: CASSKGASGGAGVFEQFL.